Sequencing of this T cell receptor (beta chain) was carried out in a study of spatial heterogeneity in lung cancer. Turning to the study itself: Untreated early-stage non-small cell lung cancer patients, around 72 in total, were the donors. The library had UMIs, and each TCR and UMI pair averaged more than ten raw reads.

This clonotype was seen at least ten times. The time point denotes: blood at routine non-recurrence follow-up after resection. Whole RNA, which was extracted from tumor, nontumor lung tissue or frozen PBMC, was sequenced without any cell sorting. Every TCR cDNA molecule bore a unique molecular identifier. TCRdb itself ran the 5' RACE reads through MiXCR, one entry per CDR3 protein. The table includes about 52,000 distinct CDR3 sequences, roughly 7.4% detected once. The origin of this receptor is a female donor with early-stage non-small cell lung cancer. The specimen comprised PBMCs, sampled at follow-up.

The CDR3 nucleotides are TGTGCCAGCAGTTTTCTGGTGAGGGAGCAGTACTTC. It yields the protein CASSFLVREQYF. The rearrangement uses TRBV12-3 or TRBV12-4 and TRBJ2-7; no clear D gene. V lost 3 bases and J lost 7, with 10 bases in between. The CDR3 has 12 amino acids.